This T cell receptor beta chain appears in the sequencing data of a study of T-cell memory formation after mild COVID-19. The V gene's germline CDR1 is MNHEY and CDR2 SVGAGI. The CDR3 loop spans 11 amino acids. With 3 bases removed from V and 6 bases from J, the gap between germline ends came to 4 bases. One entry per CDR3 protein, called by TCRdb with MiXCR from the 5' RACE reads. The table has about 150,000 distinct CDR3 sequences, 5.5% to 7% seen once. Study-level points and caveats: Clones that got smaller from day 15 to 85 had even CD4/CD8, while clones growing later tipped toward CD4+. Contracting CD4+ clones were located mainly in CM and EM, and CD8+ clones in EMRA.

Worth noting for this clonotype: Its antigen is unknown.

Sequenced input: PBMCs or a T cell subset sorted from them (not recorded which). The rearrangement uses TRBV6-5 and TRBJ2-3, with unresolved D. This TCR derives from an adult woman who had mild COVID-19 (a few samples of this study predate the infection). Cell type and time point are not known. CDR3 residues: CASSYRDTQYF. CDR3 bases: TGTGCCAGCAGTTATCGGGATACGCAGTATTTT.